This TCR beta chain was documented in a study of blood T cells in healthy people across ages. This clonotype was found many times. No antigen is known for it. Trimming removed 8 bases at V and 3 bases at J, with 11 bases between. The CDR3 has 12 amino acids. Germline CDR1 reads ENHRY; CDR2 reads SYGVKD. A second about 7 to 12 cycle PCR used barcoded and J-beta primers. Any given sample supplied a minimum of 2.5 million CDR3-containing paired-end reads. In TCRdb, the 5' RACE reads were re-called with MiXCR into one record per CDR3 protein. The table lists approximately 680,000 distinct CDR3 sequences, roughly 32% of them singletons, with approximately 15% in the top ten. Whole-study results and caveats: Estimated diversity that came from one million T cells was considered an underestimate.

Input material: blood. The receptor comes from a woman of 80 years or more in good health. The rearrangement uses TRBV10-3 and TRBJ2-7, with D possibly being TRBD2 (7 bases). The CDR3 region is CAIQGGGYEQYF. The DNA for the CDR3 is TGTGCCATCCAAGGGGGGGGCTACGAGCAGTACTTC.